This T cell receptor (beta chain) was identified in a study of circulating CD8 cells and anti-PD-1 response in melanoma. Background on the study: About 50% of the 13 melanoma patients received first-line anti-PD-1 therapy.

The QIAseq Immune Repertoire TCR panel built the libraries from approximately 15 ng of total RNA. TCRdb used MiXCR to reprocess the reads, holding one entry per CDR3 protein. The table lists approximately 770 distinct CDR3 sequences, 5% to 8.5% of them singletons. Sorting of live CD3+CD8+TCRalphabeta+ cells by PD-1 and/or TIGIT gave four subsets. This clonotype is categorized as medium-sized. Its antigen remains unknown. Notes on the study in general: Clonotype sharing was highest between DPOS and TIGIT subsets.

The sequence was collected from a human donor with melanoma. The input for sequencing was CD8+ T cells from PBMCs, taken at baseline or after one month of anti-PD-1 therapy (not recorded which).

The CDR3: CASGLPRRYSNQPQHF. The CDR3 DNA reads TGTGCTAGTGGTTTGCCCCGTCGATATAGCAATCAGCCCCAGCATTTT. This chain connects TRBV12-5 to TRBJ1-5, with unresolved D. V was cut by 2 bases and J by 0 bases, with 11 bases left in between. The CDR3 consists of 16 residues. Germline V gene lookup returns CDR1 LGHNT and CDR2 FRNRAP. Full variable domain (remainder filled in from reference TRBV12-5 and TRBJ1-5): DARVTQTPRHKVTEMGQEVTMRCQPILGHNTVFWYRQTMMQGLELLAYFRNRAPLDDSGMPKDRFSAEMPDATLATLKIQPSEPRDSAVYFCASGLPRRYSNQPQHFGDGTRLSIL.